A single sample is the source of the 15 T cell receptor beta chains below, sequenced in a study of control samples from healthy donors and cancer patients. Data came from immunoSEQ multiplex PCR; TCRdb stores just in-frame clones and leaves some out. Altogether some 37,000 clones are present, around 90% being singletons, with the ten largest covering around 4%. Sequencing was performed on blood. The receptors stem from a woman between 45 and 65 years old in good health.

V gene TRBV27 combines with J gene TRBJ2-3, with a tentative D call TRBD2 (5 bases). Per germline, CDR1 MNHEY and CDR2 SMNVEV (reference sequence). V lost 4 bases and J 0 bases, leaving 14 bases between the germline ends. This CDR3 comprises 16 residues. The DNA for the CDR3 is TGTGCCAGCAGTTCCCCGGGCGGGTTGAGCACAGATACGCAGTATTTT. Its protein product is CASSSPGGLSTDTQYF.

The gene calls are TRBV3-1 (or the pseudogene TRBV3-2) and TRBJ1-1, with D unresolved. CDR1 is LGHDT, CDR2 YNNKEL, per germline (reference sequence). Between the trimmed V and J ends, which lost 1 base and 2 bases, there was a span of 2 bases. The length of the CDR3 is 12 residues. Written as DNA, the CDR3 is TGTGCCAGCAGCCAAGTAAACACTGAAGCTTTCTTT. Translating it yields CASSQVNTEAFF.

This clone was recorded only once. The V call is TRBV15, the J call TRBJ2-1; unclear D gene. Deletions cut 5 bases from V and 1 base from J, with 15 bases between. There are 16 residues in the CDR3. Germline values: CDR1 LNHNV, CDR2 YYDKDF (reference sequence). CDR3 region: CATSHLTGGSYNEQFF. The CDR3 DNA follows: TGTGCCACCAGCCATCTGACCGGCGGTTCCTACAATGAGCAGTTCTTC. Filled out from reference TRBV15 and TRBJ2-1, the complete variable domain reads DAMVIQNPRYQVTQFGKPVTLSCSQTLNHNVMYWYQQKSSQAPKLLFHYYDKDFNNEADTPDNFQSRRPNTSFCFLDIRSPGLGDTAMYLCATSHLTGGSYNEQFFGPGTRLTVL.

CDR3: CASSVATGAGPSSGNTIYF. CDR3 nucleotide sequence: TGTGCCAGCAGCGTAGCTACGGGGGCAGGGCCTTCGTCTGGAAACACCATATATTTT. The rearrangement uses TRBV9 and TRBJ1-3; a possible D gene is TRBD1 (6 bases). Trimming took 0 bases from V and 1 from J, leaving 20 bases between them. CDR3 length equals 19 residues. The germline V gene has CDR1 SGDLS and CDR2 YYNGEE.

The table lists this clone with a few counts. This sequence joins TRBV27 and TRBJ1-5, with 9 bases identical to TRBD1. The CDR3 covers 14 residues. J gave up 7 bases and V 4 bases, and 5 bases lay outside the gene matches. CDR1 and CDR2 (germline): MNHEY, SMNVEV (reference sequence). In nucleotides, the CDR3 is TGTGCCAGCAGTTACGGGACAGGGAACCAGCCCCAGCATTTT. This sequence encodes CASSYGTGNQPQHF.

V and J are TRBV5-1 and TRBJ2-5; D is undetermined. CDR1 SGHRS and CDR2 YFSETQ come from the germline V gene. The germline V and J ends were trimmed by 1 base and 3 bases, with 13 bases remaining between them. The CDR3 has 15 amino acids. The CDR3 nucleotides are TGCGCCAGCAGCTTGACCCTCCGACGGGAAGAGACCCAGTACTTC. Its protein product is CASSLTLRREETQYF.

V gene TRBV2 combines with J gene TRBJ1-6; 8 bases map to TRBD1. Germline V gene lookup returns CDR1 SNHLY and CDR2 FYNNEI. The V segment lost 1 base and the J segment 7 bases; nucleotides outside the gene matches: 6. CDR3 size: 16 residues. The CDR3 region is CASSEVDRVRNSPLHF. The CDR3 nucleotides read TGTGCCAGCAGTGAAGTGGACAGGGTTCGGAATTCACCCCTCCACTTT.

The chain carries TRBV7-2 and TRBJ2-1, with TRBD1 as a possible D gene (6 bases). CDR3 length: 13 residues. Trimming removed 4 bases from V and 12 bases from J, with 16 bases in between. Germline V gene sequence: CDR1 SGHTA, CDR2 FQGNSA. The DNA of the CDR3 is TGTGCCAGCAGCTCCCTCCGGGACAACGGGCAGTTCTTC. It encodes CASSSLRDNGQFF.

This chain connects TRBV12-3 or TRBV12-4 to TRBJ2-5; no clear D gene. The CDR3 has 11 residues. The V end was cut by 4 bases, the J end by 5 bases, with 5 bases between. The CDR3, as DNA: TGTGCCAGCAGTTCTAGGGAGACCCAGTACTTC. Protein sequence: CASSSRETQYF.

The rearrangement joins TRBV30 to TRBJ2-3; the D gene is possibly TRBD1 (5 bases). V lost 5 bases and J lost 0, with 15 bases in between. CDR3 length: 15 amino acids. Germline CDR1 GTSNPN, CDR2 SVGIG (reference sequence). The CDR3, as DNA: TGTGCCTGGTCCAGGGTGGGTGGGAGCACAGATACGCAGTATTTT. Translated: CAWSRVGGSTDTQYF.

The chain uses TRBV19 and TRBJ2-1; 12 bases match TRBD2. The V gene end was trimmed by 10 bases and the J gene end by 1 base; junction bases not matched to a gene: 14. There are 18 residues in the CDR3. Per germline, CDR1 LNHDA and CDR2 SQIVND (reference sequence). The CDR3 DNA is TGTGCCACCACAACGGTAGGGCTAGCGGGGGGGTCCTACAATGAGCAGTTCTTC. This gives the protein CATTTVGLAGGSYNEQFF.

The gene calls are TRBV7-2 and TRBJ1-1, with a weak D call TRBD1 (5 bases). Germline assignment: CDR1 SGHTA and CDR2 FQGNSA. Between the trimmed V and J ends, which lost 0 bases and 0 bases, there was a span of 8 bases. The length of the CDR3 is 15 residues. The CDR3 nucleotides read TGTGCCAGCAGCTTAGCGACAGCCATGAACACTGAAGCTTTCTTT. Translating it yields CASSLATAMNTEAFF.

This rearrangement joins TRBV2 to TRBJ2-3; tentatively, D is TRBD1 (6 bases). The CDR3 has 14 amino acids. Germline V gene lookup returns CDR1 SNHLY and CDR2 FYNNEI. V dropped 6 bases and J dropped 1 base, with 11 bases sitting between them. The CDR3 DNA sequence: TGTGCCAGCAGAACGGGACATGGCACAGATACGCAGTATTTT. Its protein is CASRTGHGTDTQYF.

This clone has just one count. The chain combines TRBV7-8 with TRBJ1-2, with D possibly matching TRBD1 (6 bases). The V end was cut by 5 bases, the J end by 4 bases, with 14 bases between. CDR3 length equals 14 residues. CDR1 and CDR2 from the germline V gene are SGHVS and FQNEAQ. The CDR3 spells CASSPAGQTYGYTF. The CDR3 bases are TGTGCCAGCAGCCCTGCCGGACAGACCTATGGCTACACCTTC.

V and J are TRBV28 and TRBJ2-7; a possible D gene is TRBD2 (5 bases). CDR1 is MDHEN and CDR2 is SYDVKM in the germline V gene. Trimming pared 6 bases from V and 4 bases from J, leaving 31 bases between. This CDR3 comprises 19 residues. CDR3: CASSPNPGKSEKLIYEQYF. The CDR3 DNA reads TGTGCCAGCAGCCCAAATCCGGGAAAGTCAGAAAAATTGATATACGAGCAGTACTTC. The entire variable domain, with the rest obtained from reference TRBV28 and TRBJ2-7, is as follows: DVKVTQSSRYLVKRTGEKVFLECVQDMDHENMFWYRQDPGLGLRLIYFSYDVKMKEKGDIPEGYSVSREKKERFSLILESASTNQTSMYLCASSPNPGKSEKLIYEQYFGPGTRLTVT.